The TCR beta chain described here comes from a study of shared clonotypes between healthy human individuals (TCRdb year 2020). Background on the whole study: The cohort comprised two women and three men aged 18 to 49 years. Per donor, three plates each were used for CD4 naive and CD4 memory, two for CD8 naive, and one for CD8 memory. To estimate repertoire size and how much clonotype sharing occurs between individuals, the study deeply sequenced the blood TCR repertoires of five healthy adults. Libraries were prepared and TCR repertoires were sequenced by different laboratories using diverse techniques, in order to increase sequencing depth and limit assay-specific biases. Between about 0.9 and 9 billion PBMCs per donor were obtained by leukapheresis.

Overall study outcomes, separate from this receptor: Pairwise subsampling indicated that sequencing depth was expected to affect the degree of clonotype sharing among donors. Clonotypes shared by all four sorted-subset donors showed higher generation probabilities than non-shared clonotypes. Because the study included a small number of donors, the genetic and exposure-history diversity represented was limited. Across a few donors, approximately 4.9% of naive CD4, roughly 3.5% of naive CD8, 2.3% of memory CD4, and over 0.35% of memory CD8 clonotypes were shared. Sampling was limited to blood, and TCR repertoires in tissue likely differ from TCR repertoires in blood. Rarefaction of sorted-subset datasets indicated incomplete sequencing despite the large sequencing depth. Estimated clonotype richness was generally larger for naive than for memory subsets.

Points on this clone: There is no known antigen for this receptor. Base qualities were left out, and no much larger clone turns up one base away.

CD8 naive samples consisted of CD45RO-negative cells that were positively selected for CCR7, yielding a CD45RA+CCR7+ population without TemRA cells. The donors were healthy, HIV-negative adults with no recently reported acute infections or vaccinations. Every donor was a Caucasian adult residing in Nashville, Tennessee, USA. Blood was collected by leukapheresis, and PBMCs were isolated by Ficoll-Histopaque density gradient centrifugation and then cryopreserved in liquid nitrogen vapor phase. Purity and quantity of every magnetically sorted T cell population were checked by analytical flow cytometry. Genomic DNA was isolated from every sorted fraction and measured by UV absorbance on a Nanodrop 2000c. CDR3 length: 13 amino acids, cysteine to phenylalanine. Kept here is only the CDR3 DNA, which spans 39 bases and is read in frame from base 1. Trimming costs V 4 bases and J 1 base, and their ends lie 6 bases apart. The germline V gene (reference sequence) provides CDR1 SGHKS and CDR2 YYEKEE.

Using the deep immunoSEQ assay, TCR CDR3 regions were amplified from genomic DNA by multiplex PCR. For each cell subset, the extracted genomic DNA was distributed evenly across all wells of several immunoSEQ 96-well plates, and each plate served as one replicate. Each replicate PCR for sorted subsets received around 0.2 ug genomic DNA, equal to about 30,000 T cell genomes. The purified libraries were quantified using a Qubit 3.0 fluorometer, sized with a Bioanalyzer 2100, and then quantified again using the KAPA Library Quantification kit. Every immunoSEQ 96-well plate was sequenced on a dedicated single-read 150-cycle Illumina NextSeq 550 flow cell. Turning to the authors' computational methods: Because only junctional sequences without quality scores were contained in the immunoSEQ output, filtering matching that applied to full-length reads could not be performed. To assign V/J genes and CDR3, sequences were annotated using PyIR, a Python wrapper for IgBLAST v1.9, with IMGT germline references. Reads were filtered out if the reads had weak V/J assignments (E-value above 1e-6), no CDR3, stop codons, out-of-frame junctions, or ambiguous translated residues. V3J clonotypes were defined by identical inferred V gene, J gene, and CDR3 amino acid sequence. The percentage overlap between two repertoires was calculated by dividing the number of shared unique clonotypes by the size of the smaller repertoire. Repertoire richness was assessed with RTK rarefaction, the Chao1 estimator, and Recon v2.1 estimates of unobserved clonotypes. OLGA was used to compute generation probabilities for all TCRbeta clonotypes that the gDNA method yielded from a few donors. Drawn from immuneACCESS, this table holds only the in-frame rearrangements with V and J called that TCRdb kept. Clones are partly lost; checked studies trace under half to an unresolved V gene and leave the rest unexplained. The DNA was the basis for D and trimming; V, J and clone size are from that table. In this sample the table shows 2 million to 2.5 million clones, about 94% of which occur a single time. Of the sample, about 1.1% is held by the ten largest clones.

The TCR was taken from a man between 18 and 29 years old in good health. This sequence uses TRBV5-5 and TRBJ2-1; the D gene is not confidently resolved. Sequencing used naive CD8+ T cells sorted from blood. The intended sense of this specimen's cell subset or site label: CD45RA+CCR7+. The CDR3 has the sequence CASSAGSYNEQFF. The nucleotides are TGTGCCAGCAGCGCTGGGTCCTACAATGAGCAGTTCTTC. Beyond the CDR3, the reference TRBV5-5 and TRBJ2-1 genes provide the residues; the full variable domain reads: DAGVTQSPTHLIKTRGQQVTLRCSPISGHKSVSWYQQVLGQGPQFIFQYYEKEERGRGNFPDRFSARQFPNYSSELNVNALLLGDSALYLCASSAGSYNEQFFGPGTRLTVL.